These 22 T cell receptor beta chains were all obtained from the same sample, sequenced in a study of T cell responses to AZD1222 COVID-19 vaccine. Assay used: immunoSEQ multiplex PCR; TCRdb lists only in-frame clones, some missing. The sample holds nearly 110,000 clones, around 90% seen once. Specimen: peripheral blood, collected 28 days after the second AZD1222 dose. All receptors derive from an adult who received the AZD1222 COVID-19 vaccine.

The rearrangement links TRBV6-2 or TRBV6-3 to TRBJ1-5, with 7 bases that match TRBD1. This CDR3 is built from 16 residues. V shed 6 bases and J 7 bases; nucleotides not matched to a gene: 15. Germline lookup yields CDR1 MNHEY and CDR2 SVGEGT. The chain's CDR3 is CASSPRQGVSGQPQHF. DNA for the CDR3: TGTGCCAGCAGCCCTCGACAGGGCGTCTCAGGCCAGCCCCAGCATTTT.

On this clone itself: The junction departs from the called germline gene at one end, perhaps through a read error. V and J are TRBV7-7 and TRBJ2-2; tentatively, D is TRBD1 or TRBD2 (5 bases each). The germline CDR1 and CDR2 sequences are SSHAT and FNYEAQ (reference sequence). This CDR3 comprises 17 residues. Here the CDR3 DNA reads TGTGCTAGCAGCCCCGTGGGACGAGCCATTCTCACCGGGGAGCTGTTTTTT. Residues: CASSPVGRAILTGELFF. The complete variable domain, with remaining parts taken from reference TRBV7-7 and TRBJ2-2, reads GAGVSQSPRYKVTKRGQDVTLRCDPISSHATLYWYQQALGQGPEFLTYFNYEAQPDKSGLPSDRFSAERPEGSISTLTIQRTEQRDSAMYRCASSPVGRAILTGELFFGEGSRLTVL.

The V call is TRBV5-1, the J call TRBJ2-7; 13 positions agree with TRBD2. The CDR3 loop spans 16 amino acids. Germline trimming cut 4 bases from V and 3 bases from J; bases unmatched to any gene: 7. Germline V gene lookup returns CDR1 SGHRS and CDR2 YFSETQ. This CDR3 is CASSEPTSGGFYEQYF. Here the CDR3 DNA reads TGCGCCAGCAGCGAACCGACTAGCGGGGGGTTCTACGAGCAGTACTTC.

The CDR3 loop reads CASSVRGENTEAFF. CDR3 coding DNA: TGTGCCAGCAGCGTACGGGGGGAGAACACTGAAGCTTTCTTT. The genes are TRBV9 and TRBJ1-1, with D tentatively TRBD1 (5 bases). Looked up from germline, CDR1 is SGDLS and CDR2 is YYNGEE. Between the trimmed V and J ends, which lost 1 base and 1 base, there was a span of 8 bases. The CDR3 sequence is 14 residues long.

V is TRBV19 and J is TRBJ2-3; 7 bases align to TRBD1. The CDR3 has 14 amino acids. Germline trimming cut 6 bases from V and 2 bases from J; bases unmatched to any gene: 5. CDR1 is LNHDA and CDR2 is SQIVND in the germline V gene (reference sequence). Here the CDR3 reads CASRTQGYTDTQYF. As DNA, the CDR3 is TGTGCCAGTAGGACACAGGGGTACACAGATACGCAGTATTTT. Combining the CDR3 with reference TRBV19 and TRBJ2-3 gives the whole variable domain DGGITQSPKYLFRKEGQNVTLSCEQNLNHDAMYWYRQDPGQGLRLIYYSQIVNDFQKGDIAEGYSVSREKKESFPLTVTSAQKNPTAFYLCASRTQGYTDTQYFGPGTRLTVL.

CDR3 in DNA: TGTGCCAGCAGTATACAGGGGGCAGCTGGGGCTTTCTTT. Protein sequence: CASSIQGAAGAFF. The chain recombines TRBV6-5 with TRBJ1-1; 9 positions agree with TRBD1. After removal of 5 bases from V and 11 bases from J, the junction contained 9 bases not matched to a gene. CDR3 length: 13 amino acids. The germline V gene has CDR1 MNHEY and CDR2 SVGAGI.

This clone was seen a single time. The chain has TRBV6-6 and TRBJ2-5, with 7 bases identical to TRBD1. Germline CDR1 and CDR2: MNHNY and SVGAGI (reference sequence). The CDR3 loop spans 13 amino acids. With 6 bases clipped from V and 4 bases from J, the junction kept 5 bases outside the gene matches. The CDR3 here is CASSAAGGETQYF. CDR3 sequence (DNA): TGTGCCAGCAGCGCTGCAGGGGGAGAGACCCAGTACTTC.

CDR3 sequence (DNA): TGTGCCAGTAGTGTGCAGGGACTTGGCTATGGCTACACCTTC. Encoded protein: CASSVQGLGYGYTF. V and J are TRBV19 and TRBJ1-2; a weak D match, TRBD1 (5 bases). The V end lost 5 bases, the J end lost 4 bases, and 14 bases lay between the germline ends. Germline V CDR1 and CDR2: LNHDA, SQIVND (reference sequence). The CDR3 sequence is 14 residues long.

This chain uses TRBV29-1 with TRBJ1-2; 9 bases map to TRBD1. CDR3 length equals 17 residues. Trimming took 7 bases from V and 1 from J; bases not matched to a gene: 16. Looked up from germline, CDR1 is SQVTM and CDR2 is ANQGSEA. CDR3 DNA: TGCAGCGGCCTGATACAGGGGGCCTTCTCATTTAACTATGGCTACACCTTC. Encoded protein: CSGLIQGAFSFNYGYTF.

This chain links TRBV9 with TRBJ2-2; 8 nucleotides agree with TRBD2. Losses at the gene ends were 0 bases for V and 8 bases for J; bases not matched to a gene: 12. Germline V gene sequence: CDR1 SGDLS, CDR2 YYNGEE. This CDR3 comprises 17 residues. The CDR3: CASSVAPSGGITGELFF. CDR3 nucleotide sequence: TGTGCCAGCAGCGTAGCTCCCAGCGGGGGAATAACAGGGGAGCTGTTTTTT.

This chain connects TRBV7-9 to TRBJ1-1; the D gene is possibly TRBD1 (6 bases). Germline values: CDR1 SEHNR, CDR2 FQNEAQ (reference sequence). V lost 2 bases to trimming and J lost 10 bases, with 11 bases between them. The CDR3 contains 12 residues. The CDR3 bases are TGTGCCAGCAGCTTAATGCAAGGGGGAGCTTTCTTT. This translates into CASSLMQGGAFF. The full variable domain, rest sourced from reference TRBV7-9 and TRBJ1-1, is DTGVSQNPRHKITKRGQNVTFRCDPISEHNRLYWYRQTLGQGPEFLTYFQNEAQLEKSRLLSDRFSAERPKGSFSTLEIQRTEQGDSAMYLCASSLMQGGAFFGQGTRLTVV.

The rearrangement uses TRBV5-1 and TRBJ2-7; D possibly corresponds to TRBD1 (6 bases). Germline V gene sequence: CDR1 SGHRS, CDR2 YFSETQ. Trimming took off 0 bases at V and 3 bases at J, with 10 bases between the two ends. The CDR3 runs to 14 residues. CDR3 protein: CASSLDGQNYEQYF. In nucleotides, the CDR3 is TGCGCCAGCAGCTTGGATGGACAGAACTACGAGCAGTACTTC.

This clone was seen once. The CDR3 sequence: CATRGRENNYGYTF. For the CDR3, the DNA is TGTGCCACCAGAGGGCGCGAAAATAACTATGGCTACACCTTC. This chain links TRBV10-3 with TRBJ1-2; the D is unclear. This CDR3 region has 14 residues. Germline V gives CDR1 ENHRY, CDR2 SYGVKD. V shed 10 bases and J shed 1 base, with 16 bases lying between them.

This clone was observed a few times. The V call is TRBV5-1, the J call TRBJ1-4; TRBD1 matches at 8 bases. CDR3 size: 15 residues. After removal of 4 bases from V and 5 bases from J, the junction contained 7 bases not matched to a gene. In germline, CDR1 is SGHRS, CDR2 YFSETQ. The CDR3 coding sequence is TGCGCCAGCAGCATAGGGACAGGACAAAATGAAAAACTGTTTTTT. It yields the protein CASSIGTGQNEKLFF.

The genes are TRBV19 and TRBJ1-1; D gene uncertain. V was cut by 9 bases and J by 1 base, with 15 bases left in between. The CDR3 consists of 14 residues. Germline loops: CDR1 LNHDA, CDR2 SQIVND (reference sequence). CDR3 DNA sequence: TGTGCCAGCGGGGTGGCAGGCCCGAACACTGAAGCTTTCTTT. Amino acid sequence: CASGVAGPNTEAFF.

The CDR3 here is CASSIGGGTANSPLHF. CDR3 coding DNA: TGTGCCAGTAGTATCGGTGGAGGGACGGCTAATTCACCCCTCCACTTT. The chain carries TRBV19 and TRBJ1-6; D is possibly TRBD1 (5 bases). The CDR3 loop spans 16 amino acids. The germline gives CDR1 LNHDA, CDR2 SQIVND (reference sequence). Trimming cost V 3 bases and J 6 bases, with 15 bases left between them.

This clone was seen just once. CDR3 DNA: TGTGCCAGCAGCCAAGATCAGGGAATCTCCTACGAGCAGTACTTC. Translation: CASSQDQGISYEQYF. V gene TRBV3-1 (or the pseudogene TRBV3-2) combines with J gene TRBJ2-7; possibly TRBD1 for D (5 bases). Looked up from germline, CDR1 is LGHDT and CDR2 is YNNKEL (reference sequence). The CDR3 loop spans 15 amino acids. The V end lost 0 bases, the J end lost 0 bases, and 9 bases lay between the germline ends.

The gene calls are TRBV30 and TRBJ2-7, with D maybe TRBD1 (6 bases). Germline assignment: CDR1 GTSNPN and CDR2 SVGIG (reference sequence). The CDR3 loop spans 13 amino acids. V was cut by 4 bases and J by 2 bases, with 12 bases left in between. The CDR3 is CAWNRDTTYEQYF. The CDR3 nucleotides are TGTGCCTGGAACCGGGACACTACCTACGAGCAGTACTTC. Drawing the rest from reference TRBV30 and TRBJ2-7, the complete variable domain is SQTIHQWPATLVQPVGSPLSLECTVEGTSNPNLYWYRQAAGRGLQLLFYSVGIGQISSEVPQNLSASRPQDRQFILSSKKLLLSDSGFYLCAWNRDTTYEQYFGPGTRLTVT.

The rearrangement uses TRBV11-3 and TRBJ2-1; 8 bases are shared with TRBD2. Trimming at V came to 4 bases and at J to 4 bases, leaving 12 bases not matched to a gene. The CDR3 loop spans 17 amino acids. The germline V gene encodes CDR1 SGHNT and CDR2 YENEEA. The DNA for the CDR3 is TGTGCCAGCAGCTCCGGAGGGAGCGGGGGTGCTTACAATGAGCAGTTCTTC. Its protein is CASSSGGSGGAYNEQFF.

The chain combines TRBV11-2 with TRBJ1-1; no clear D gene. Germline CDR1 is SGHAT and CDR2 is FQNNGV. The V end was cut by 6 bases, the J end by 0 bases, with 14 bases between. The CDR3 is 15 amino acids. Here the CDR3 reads CASSYESGVNTEAFF. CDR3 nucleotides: TGTGCCAGCAGTTATGAGTCCGGGGTGAACACTGAAGCTTTCTTT. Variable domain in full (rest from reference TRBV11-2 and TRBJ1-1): EAGVAQSPRYKIIEKRQSVAFWCNPISGHATLYWYQQILGQGPKLLIQFQNNGVVDDSQLPKDRFSAERLKGVDSTLKIQPAKLEDSAVYLCASSYESGVNTEAFFGQGTRLTVV.

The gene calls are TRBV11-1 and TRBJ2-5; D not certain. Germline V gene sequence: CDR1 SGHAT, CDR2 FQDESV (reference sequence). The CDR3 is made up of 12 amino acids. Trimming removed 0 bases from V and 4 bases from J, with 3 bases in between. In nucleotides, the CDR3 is TGTGCCAGCAGCTTAGCGCGAGAGACCCAGTACTTC. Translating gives CASSLARETQYF.

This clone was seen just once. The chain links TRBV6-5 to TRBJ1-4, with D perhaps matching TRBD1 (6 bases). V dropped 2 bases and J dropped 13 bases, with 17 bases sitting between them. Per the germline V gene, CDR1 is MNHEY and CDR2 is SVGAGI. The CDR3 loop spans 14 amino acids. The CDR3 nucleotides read TGTGCCAGCAGTTACGGGGCAGGGGCTAGGGTACTGTTTTTT. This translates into CASSYGAGARVLFF.